This TCR beta chain came from a study of T-cell reconstitution after alpha-beta-depleted transplantation in children. As it was prepared, the TCRbeta library received unique molecular identifiers. TCRdb processed the PCR reads anew with MiXCR; each CDR3 protein has one entry. Seen here are 450,000 to 700,000 distinct CDR3 sequences, 27% observed once, and the top ten hold about a third. Per germline, CDR1 MNHNY and CDR2 SVGAGI (reference sequence). The CDR3 is 11 amino acids. Trimming pared 4 bases from V and 8 bases from J, leaving 6 bases between. The sample holds a few counts of this clonotype. The sequence came from a boy in the first two years of life with Wiskott-Aldrich syndrome, due to receive a stem cell transplant. This chain links TRBV6-6 with TRBJ2-1; no definite D call. This specimen consisted of PBMCs, obtained before TCRalphabeta/CD19-depleted stem cell transplant. The CDR3 DNA follows: TGTGCCAGCAGTTCGAGATATGAGCAGTTCTTC. This gives the protein CASSSRYEQFF.